This T cell receptor beta chain was sequenced during a study of blood T cell repertoires in COVID-19. As for the study in general: From the United States, Italy and Spain came samples of acute and convalescent COVID-19. Sample material is recorded as cDNA or gDNA derived from T cells, B-cell-depleted T cells, or PBMCs.

Germline V CDR1 and CDR2: SGHNT, YYREEE (reference sequence). The CDR3 consists of 14 residues. V was clipped by 3 bases and J by 5 bases, with 15 bases between them. TCRdb keeps only in-frame clones here, not all; method: immunoSEQ multiplex PCR. This sample has approximately 240,000 clones; approximately 90% occur once, and the top ten carry approximately 1.9%. In terms of age and location, participants ranged from roughly 18 to 90 years and lived in about 25 US areas. Clinical history as reported by participants underpinned cohort assignment. This clonotype was sampled from a woman aged 18-29 years who had recovered from COVID-19. Sequencing used PBMCs or T cells enriched from blood (not recorded which). The rearrangement joins TRBV5-4 to TRBJ2-7; D is undetermined. This chain's CDR3 is CASSSSRNRDEQYF. CDR3 nucleotides: TGTGCCAGCAGCTCCTCCCGAAACCGGGACGAGCAGTACTTC.